One and the same sample provided the 7 T cell receptor beta chains below, sequenced in a study of CD8 T cells in Susac syndrome. Random hexamers served to reverse transcribe roughly 0.45 to 1 ug RNA. TCRdb called the immunoSEQ multiplex PCR reads again in MiXCR, with one record for every CDR3 protein. The table has some 150,000 distinct CDR3 sequences, about 94% seen once. Sequences were obtained from CD8+ T cells from PBMCs. These receptor sequences come from a human donor with multiple sclerosis.

V is TRBV5-4 and J is TRBJ2-3; no reliable D call. Trimming pared 2 bases from V and 2 bases from J, leaving 9 bases between. Looked up from germline, CDR1 is SGHNT and CDR2 is YYREEE (reference sequence). The CDR3 covers 14 residues. The CDR3 region is CASSFLGDTDTQYF. The CDR3 coding sequence is TGTGCCAGCAGCTTTCTAGGTGACACAGATACGCAGTATTTT.

This clonotype has only one observation. This chain connects TRBV28 to TRBJ2-5; TRBD2 matches 14 bases. Germline loops: CDR1 MDHEN, CDR2 SYDVKM. After removal of 10 bases from V and 5 bases from J, the junction contained 6 bases not matched to a gene. The CDR3 has 14 residues. The CDR3 protein is CATRLAGGRETQYF. The CDR3 region has the DNA TGTGCCACCAGACTAGCGGGGGGGCGTGAGACCCAGTACTTC.

CDR3 loop: CASSLSRGLNSPLHF. CDR3 in DNA: TGTGCCAGCAGTTTATCGAGGGGTCTAAATTCACCCCTCCACTTT. The V call is TRBV27, the J call TRBJ1-6; D possibly corresponds to TRBD1 (5 bases). V was cut by 0 bases and J by 7 bases, with 10 bases left in between. The CDR3 length is 15 residues. The germline V gene has CDR1 MNHEY and CDR2 SMNVEV (reference sequence).

The rearrangement joins TRBV3-1 to TRBJ1-1, with D hard to call. The CDR3 has 16 residues. V was pared by 0 bases and J by 1 base, with 12 bases between. CDR1 and CDR2 from the germline V gene are LGHDT and YNNKEL (reference sequence). CDR3 protein: CASSQDERARNTEAFF. The CDR3 DNA follows: TGTGCCAGCAGCCAAGATGAGAGGGCCCGGAACACTGAAGCTTTCTTT.

V and J are TRBV7-2 and TRBJ2-1, with 9 bases matching TRBD1. CDR1 and CDR2 from the germline V gene are SGHTA and FQGNSA. V trimming: 1 base; J trimming: 6 bases; junction bases outside the gene matches: 4. This CDR3 is 15 amino acids long. The CDR3: CASSLGTGEGNEQFF. The CDR3 DNA sequence: TGTGCCAGCAGCTTAGGGACAGGGGAAGGCAATGAGCAGTTCTTC.

The J gene is TRBJ1-6, the V gene TRBV27, with D possibly TRBD1 on 6 matching bases. Germline CDR1 MNHEY, CDR2 SMNVEV (reference sequence). Trimming took off 7 bases at V and 7 bases at J, with 14 bases between the two ends. This CDR3 comprises 14 residues. CDR3 sequence reads: CASTMGGANSPLHF. CDR3 coding DNA: TGTGCCAGCACCATGGGGGGGGCAAATTCACCCCTCCACTTT.

The CDR3 coding sequence is TGTGCCAGCAGTTTATCTGCCGATCCCTACGAGCAGTACTTC. Its protein product is CASSLSADPYEQYF. The gene calls are TRBV28 and TRBJ2-7; no clear D. CDR3 length equals 14 residues. The germline V gene has CDR1 MDHEN and CDR2 SYDVKM. The V gene lost 1 base and the J gene lost 2 bases, with 9 bases spanning the gap.